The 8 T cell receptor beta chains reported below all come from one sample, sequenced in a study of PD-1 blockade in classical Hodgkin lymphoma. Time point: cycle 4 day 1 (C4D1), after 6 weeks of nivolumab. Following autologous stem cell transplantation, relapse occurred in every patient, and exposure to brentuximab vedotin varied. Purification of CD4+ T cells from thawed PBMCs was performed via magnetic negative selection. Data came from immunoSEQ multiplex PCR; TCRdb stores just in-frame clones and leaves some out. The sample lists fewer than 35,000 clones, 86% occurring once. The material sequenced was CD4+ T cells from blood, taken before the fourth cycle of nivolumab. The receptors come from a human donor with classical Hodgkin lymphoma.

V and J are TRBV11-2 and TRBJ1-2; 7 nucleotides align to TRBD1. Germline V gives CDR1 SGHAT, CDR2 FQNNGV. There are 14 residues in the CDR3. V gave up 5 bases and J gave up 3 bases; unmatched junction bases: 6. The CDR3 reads CASSPDRFHYGYTF. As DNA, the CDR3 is TGTGCCAGCAGCCCGGACAGGTTCCACTATGGCTACACCTTC.

This CDR3 reads CASSLVGTTYNEQFF. The CDR3 nucleotides read TGTGCCAGCAGCTTAGTCGGAACTACCTACAATGAGCAGTTCTTC. This chain connects TRBV11-1 to TRBJ2-1; D call uncertain. The V gene lost 1 base and the J gene lost 2 bases, with 9 bases spanning the gap. The CDR3 is 15 residues long. CDR1 and CDR2 from the germline V gene are SGHAT and FQDESV (reference sequence).

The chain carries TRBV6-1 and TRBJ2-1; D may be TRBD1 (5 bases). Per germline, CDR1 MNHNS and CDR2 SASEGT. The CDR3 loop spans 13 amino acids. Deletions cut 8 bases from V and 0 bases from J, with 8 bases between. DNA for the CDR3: TGTGCCAGCTTAAGGGGCTCCTACAATGAGCAGTTCTTC. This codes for CASLRGSYNEQFF.

The CDR3 sequence is CASSGPMGGGEQYF. The DNA for the CDR3 is TGTGCCAGCAGTGGCCCTATGGGGGGCGGCGAGCAGTACTTC. This chain joins TRBV6-1 and TRBJ2-7; D may be TRBD1 or TRBD2 (6 bases each). Germline loops: CDR1 MNHNS, CDR2 SASEGT. CDR3 length: 14 residues. Trimming took off 4 bases at V and 6 bases at J, with 16 bases between the two ends.

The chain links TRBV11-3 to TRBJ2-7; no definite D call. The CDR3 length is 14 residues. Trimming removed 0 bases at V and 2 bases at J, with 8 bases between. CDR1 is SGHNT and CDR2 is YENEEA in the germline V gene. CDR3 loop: CASSLDGRTYEQYF. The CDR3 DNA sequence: TGTGCCAGCAGCTTAGACGGCAGAACCTACGAGCAGTACTTC. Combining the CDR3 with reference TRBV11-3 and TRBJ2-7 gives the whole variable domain EAGVVQSPRYKIIEKKQPVAFWCNPISGHNTLYWYLQNLGQGPELLIRYENEEAVDDSQLPKDRFSAERLKGVDSTLKIQPAELGDSAVYLCASSLDGRTYEQYFGPGTRLTVT.

CDR3 sequence: CASSSVSGRNYYEQYF. The CDR3 DNA is TGTGCCAGCAGTTCTGTATCGGGTAGAAACTACTACGAGCAGTACTTC. V and J are TRBV28 and TRBJ2-7; the D is unclear. The V gene lost 4 bases and the J gene lost 3 bases, with 19 bases spanning the gap. The CDR3 contains 16 residues. Per the germline V gene, CDR1 is MDHEN and CDR2 is SYDVKM.

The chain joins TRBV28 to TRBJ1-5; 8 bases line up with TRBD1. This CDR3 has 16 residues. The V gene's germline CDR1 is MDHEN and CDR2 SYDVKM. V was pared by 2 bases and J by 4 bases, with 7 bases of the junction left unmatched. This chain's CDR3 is CASSLSPGGRNQPQHF. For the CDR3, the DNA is TGTGCCAGCAGTTTAAGTCCAGGGGGCCGAAATCAGCCCCAGCATTTT.

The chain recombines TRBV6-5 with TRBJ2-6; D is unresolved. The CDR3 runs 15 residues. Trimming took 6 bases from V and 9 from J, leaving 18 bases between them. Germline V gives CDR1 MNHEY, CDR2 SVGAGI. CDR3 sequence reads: CASSAVFRSNNVLTF. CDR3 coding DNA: TGTGCCAGCAGCGCAGTATTCCGATCCAACAACGTCCTGACTTTC.